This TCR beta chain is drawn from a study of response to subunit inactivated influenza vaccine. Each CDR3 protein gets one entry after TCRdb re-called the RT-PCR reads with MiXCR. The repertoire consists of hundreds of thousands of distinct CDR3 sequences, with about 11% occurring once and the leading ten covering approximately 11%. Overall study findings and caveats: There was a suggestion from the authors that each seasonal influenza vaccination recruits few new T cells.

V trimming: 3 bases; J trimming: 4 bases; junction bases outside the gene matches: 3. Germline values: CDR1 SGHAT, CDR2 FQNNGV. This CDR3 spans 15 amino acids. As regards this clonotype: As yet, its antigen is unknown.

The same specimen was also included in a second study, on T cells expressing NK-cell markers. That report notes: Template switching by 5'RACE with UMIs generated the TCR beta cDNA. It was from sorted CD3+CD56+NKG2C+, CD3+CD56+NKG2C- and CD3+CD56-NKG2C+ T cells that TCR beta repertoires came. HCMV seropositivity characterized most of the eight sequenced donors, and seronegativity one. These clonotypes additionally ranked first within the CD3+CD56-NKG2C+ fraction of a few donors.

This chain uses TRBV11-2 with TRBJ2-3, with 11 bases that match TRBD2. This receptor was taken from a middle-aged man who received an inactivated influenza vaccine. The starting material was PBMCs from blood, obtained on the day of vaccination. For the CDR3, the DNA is TGTGCCAGCAGCTTTATAGCGGGGGGGGCAGATACGCAGTATTTT. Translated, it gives CASSFIAGGADTQYF.